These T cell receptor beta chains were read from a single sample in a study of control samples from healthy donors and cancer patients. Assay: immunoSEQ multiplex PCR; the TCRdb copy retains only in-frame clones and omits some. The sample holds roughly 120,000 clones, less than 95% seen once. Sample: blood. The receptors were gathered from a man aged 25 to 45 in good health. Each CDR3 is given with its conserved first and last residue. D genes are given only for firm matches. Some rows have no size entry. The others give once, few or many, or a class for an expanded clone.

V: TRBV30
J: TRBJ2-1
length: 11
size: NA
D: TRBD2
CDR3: CAHGGFNEQFF
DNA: TGTGCCCACGGGGGGTTCAATGAGCAGTTCTTC

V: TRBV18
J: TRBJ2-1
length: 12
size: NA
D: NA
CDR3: CASSPTATEQFF
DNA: TGTGCCAGCTCACCTACTGCTACGGAGCAGTTCTTC

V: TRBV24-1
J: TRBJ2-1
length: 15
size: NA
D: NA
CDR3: CATSETGTRYNEQFF
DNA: TGTGCCACCAGTGAAACCGGGACGAGATACAATGAGCAGTTCTTC

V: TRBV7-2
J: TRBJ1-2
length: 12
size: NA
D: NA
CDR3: CATYRDVYGYTF
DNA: TGTGCCACTTACAGGGATGTCTATGGCTACACCTTC

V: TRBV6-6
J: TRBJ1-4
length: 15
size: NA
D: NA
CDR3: CASSYSSRGSEKLFF
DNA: TGTGCCAGCAGTTACTCAAGCAGGGGATCTGAAAAACTGTTTTTT

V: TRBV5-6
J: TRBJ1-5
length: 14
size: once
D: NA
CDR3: CASSLSQGLQPQHF
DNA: TGTGCCAGCAGCTTGTCCCAGGGGCTTCAGCCCCAGCATTTT

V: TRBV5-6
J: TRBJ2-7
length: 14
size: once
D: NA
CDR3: CASSFGRPSYEQYF
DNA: TGTGCCAGCAGCTTTGGCAGACCGTCCTACGAGCAGTACTTC

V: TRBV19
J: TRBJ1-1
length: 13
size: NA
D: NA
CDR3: CASSIVGDTEAFF
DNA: TGTGCCAGTAGTATAGTGGGGGACACTGAAGCTTTCTTT

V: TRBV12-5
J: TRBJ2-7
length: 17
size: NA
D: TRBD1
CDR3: CASGDPGTGGRKNEQYF
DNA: TGTGCTAGTGGAGACCCGGGGACAGGGGGTAGGAAGAACGAGCAGTACTTC

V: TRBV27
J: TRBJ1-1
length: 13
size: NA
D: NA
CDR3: CASSSEMNTEAFF
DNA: TGTGCCAGCAGTTCCGAGATGAACACTGAAGCTTTCTTT

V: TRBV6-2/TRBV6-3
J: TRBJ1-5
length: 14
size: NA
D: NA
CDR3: CASSYSPENQPQHF
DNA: TGTGCCAGCAGTTACTCGCCAGAGAATCAGCCCCAGCATTTT

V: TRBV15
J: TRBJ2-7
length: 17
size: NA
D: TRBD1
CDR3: CATSREFMGQGAVEQYF
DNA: TGTGCCACCAGTAGAGAGTTCATGGGACAGGGGGCAGTCGAGCAGTACTTC

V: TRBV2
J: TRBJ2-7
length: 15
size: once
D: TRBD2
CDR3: CASSAGLAGSGVQYF
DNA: TGTGCCAGCAGTGCCGGACTAGCGGGGTCTGGTGTGCAGTACTTC

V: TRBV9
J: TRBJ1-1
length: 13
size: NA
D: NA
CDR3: CASSAGGLTEAFF
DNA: TGTGCCAGCAGCGCGGGGGGGCTCACTGAAGCTTTCTTT

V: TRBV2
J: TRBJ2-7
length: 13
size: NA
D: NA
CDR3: CASSDSSSYEQYF
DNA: TGTGCCAGCAGTGACAGTAGCTCCTACGAGCAGTACTTC